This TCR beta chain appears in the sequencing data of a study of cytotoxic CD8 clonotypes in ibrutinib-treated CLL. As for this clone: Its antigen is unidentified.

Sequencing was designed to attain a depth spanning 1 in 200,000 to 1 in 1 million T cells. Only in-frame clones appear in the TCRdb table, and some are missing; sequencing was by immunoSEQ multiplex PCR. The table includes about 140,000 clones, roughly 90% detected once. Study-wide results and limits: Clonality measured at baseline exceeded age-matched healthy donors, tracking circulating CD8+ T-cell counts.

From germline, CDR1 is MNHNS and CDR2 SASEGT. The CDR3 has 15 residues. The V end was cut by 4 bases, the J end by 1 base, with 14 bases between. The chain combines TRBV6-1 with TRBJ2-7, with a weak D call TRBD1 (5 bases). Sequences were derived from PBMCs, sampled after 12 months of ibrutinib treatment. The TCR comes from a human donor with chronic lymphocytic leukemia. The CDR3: CASSALPAGSYEQYF. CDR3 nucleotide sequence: TGTGCCAGCAGTGCACTTCCGGCAGGGTCCTACGAGCAGTACTTC.